These 12 T cell receptor beta chains were all obtained from the same sample, sequenced in a study of T cells after yellow fever vaccination. Each CDR3 protein gets one entry after TCRdb re-called the 5' RACE reads with MiXCR. The sample includes about 340,000 distinct CDR3 sequences, around 12% seen only once; the top ten take 3.2%. The specimen comprised CD4+ T cells sorted from PBMCs, sampled 15 days after the yellow fever booster vaccination. These receptors all stem from a man younger than 35 who received the YFV17D yellow fever vaccine.

V usage is TRBV4-3 and J usage is TRBJ2-7, with 7 bases matching TRBD1. Germline-derived CDR1 and CDR2 are LGHNA and YSLEER. V lost 3 bases, J lost 0 bases, and 8 bases stayed unmatched. The CDR3 is 16 residues long. CDR3 coding DNA: TGCGCCAGCAGCCACACTTACGGGACAGCCTCCTACGAGCAGTACTTC. It specifies CASSHTYGTASYEQYF.

In this sample, this clonotype turned up many times. The chain joins TRBV6-6 to TRBJ2-5; D remains unclear. The V end was cut by 6 bases, the J end by 2 bases, with 13 bases between. This CDR3 region has 14 residues. Germline values: CDR1 MNHNY, CDR2 SVGAGI (reference sequence). The DNA of the CDR3 is TGTGCCAGCAGCCTCTTCGGGCAGCAAGAGACCCAGTACTTC. Amino acid sequence: CASSLFGQQETQYF.

The gene calls are TRBV12-3 or TRBV12-4 and TRBJ1-1; D is uncertain. The ends were cut back, 5 bases at V and 0 bases at J, with 13 bases in the middle. The CDR3 extends over 15 amino acids. CDR3 sequence: CASSTRGGLNTEAFF. The CDR3 DNA reads as TGTGCCAGCAGTACCCGCGGAGGGTTGAACACTGAAGCTTTCTTT.

This clonotype has more than one count but fewer than ten. This rearrangement joins TRBV12-3 or TRBV12-4 to TRBJ2-3; 8 nucleotides align to TRBD1. CDR3 length: 15 amino acids. Trimming took 5 bases from V and 3 from J; bases not matched to a gene: 7. CDR3 amino acids: CASSDRGPLTDTQYF. CDR3 nucleotide sequence: TGTGCCAGCAGTGACAGGGGCCCCCTGACAGATACGCAGTATTTT.

This rearrangement joins TRBV7-8 to TRBJ1-2, with a possible D match to TRBD1 (5 bases). Trimming pared 1 base from V and 0 bases from J, leaving 9 bases between. The CDR3 consists of 15 residues. From germline, CDR1 is SGHVS and CDR2 FQNEAQ. The DNA of the CDR3 is TGTGCCAGCAGCTTAGTCCGGGGGTCTAACTATGGCTACACCTTC. Protein product: CASSLVRGSNYGYTF.

The chain has TRBV7-2 and TRBJ2-3; the D is unclear. The V gene lost 3 bases and the J gene lost 0 bases, with 13 bases spanning the gap. The germline CDR1 and CDR2 sequences are SGHTA and FQGNSA. This CDR3 spans 16 amino acids. The CDR3 loop is CASSFRPGLSTDTQYF. CDR3 DNA sequence: TGTGCCAGCAGCTTTAGGCCGGGCCTTAGCACAGATACGCAGTATTTT.

The J gene is TRBJ2-3, the V gene TRBV7-2; D unclear. The CDR3 loop spans 16 amino acids. Trimming shortened V by 2 bases and J by 2 bases, and 14 bases separated the two germline ends. Germline V gene lookup returns CDR1 SGHTA and CDR2 FQGNSA. The CDR3 coding sequence is TGTGCCAGCAGCTTAAGAGGCAGCCGCTACACAGATACGCAGTATTTT. Protein: CASSLRGSRYTDTQYF.

This clonotype was seen a few times. This sequence joins TRBV7-9 and TRBJ1-6; D gene ambiguous. This CDR3 is 15 amino acids long. Germline assignment: CDR1 SEHNR and CDR2 FQNEAQ (reference sequence). V was trimmed by 2 bases and J by 7 bases, leaving 12 bases between them. The DNA for the CDR3 is TGTGCCAGCAGCTTATTTCGAGGCGCCAATTCACCCCTCCACTTT. Its protein is CASSLFRGANSPLHF.

This clonotype has ten or more counts. The chain is built from TRBV12-3 or TRBV12-4 and TRBJ2-2; D is uncertain. The length of the CDR3 is 14 residues. V lost 1 base, J lost 5 bases, and 8 bases lay in between. CDR3 DNA sequence: TGTGCCAGCAGTTTAGTACGGTCTACCGGGGAGCTGTTTTTT. Translating gives CASSLVRSTGELFF.

Only a few counts were recorded for this clonotype. The chain couples TRBV5-4 to TRBJ2-5, with 8 bases that match TRBD2. Germline assignment: CDR1 SGHNT and CDR2 YYREEE (reference sequence). The CDR3 spans 14 residues. V was pared by 1 base and J by 5 bases, with 4 bases of the junction left unmatched. Here the CDR3 reads CASSLWGGGETQYF. The CDR3 nucleotides read TGTGCCAGCAGCTTGTGGGGCGGGGGGGAGACCCAGTACTTC.

This clonotype has only one observation. The chain uses TRBV3-1 and TRBJ2-2; D may be TRBD2 (6 bases). This CDR3 region has 14 residues. V dropped 2 bases and J dropped 9 bases, with 13 bases sitting between them. CDR1 and CDR2 (germline): LGHDT, YNNKEL (reference sequence). The CDR3 nucleotides read TGTGCCAGCAGCCAACGGGGGACCGCCCGGGAGCTGTTTTTT. Amino acid sequence: CASSQRGTARELFF.

This clonotype was seen many times. This chain joins TRBV7-2 and TRBJ1-2; no clear D. V was cut by 0 bases and J by 0 bases, with 11 bases left in between. Looked up from germline, CDR1 is SGHTA and CDR2 is FQGNSA. This CDR3 spans 16 amino acids. The CDR3 loop reads CASSLAATRANYGYTF. The DNA of the CDR3 is TGTGCCAGCAGCTTAGCAGCGACTCGAGCTAACTATGGCTACACCTTC.